This T cell receptor (beta chain) was documented in a study of T cell repertoires in cytomegalovirus infection. Findings of the study overall: Totalled public TCR beta family frequency picked out people who carried CMV plus the relevant HLA.

The CDR3 totals 16 residues. Germline CDR1 and CDR2: WSHSY and SAAADI. Trimming removed 3 bases from V and 0 bases from J; junction bases left unmatched: 5. TCRdb called the reads again in MiXCR, with one record for every CDR3 protein. The sample contains about 700,000 distinct CDR3 sequences, roughly 33% of which appear only once. In regard to this clonotype: Its antigen remains unknown.

The sample consisted of cultured PBMCs, taken from culture after CMV antigen stimulation. The source of this sequence is a human donor in good health (CMV status not recorded). Some clones in this sample may be carry-over from other donors' samples. This sequence joins TRBV10-2 and TRBJ2-3; 8 nucleotides line up with TRBD2. The CDR3 protein is CASSDPAGGSTDTQYF. The CDR3 DNA follows: TGCGCCAGCAGTGATCCGGCGGGGGGTAGCACAGATACGCAGTATTTT.